These 14 T cell receptor beta chains came from one sample sequenced in a study of CD8 T cells in Susac syndrome. An amount of RNA that ranged from roughly 0.5 to 1 ug was reverse transcribed with random hexamers. TCRdb processed the immunoSEQ multiplex PCR reads anew with MiXCR; each CDR3 protein has one entry. The table shows roughly 190,000 distinct CDR3 sequences, with roughly 94% occurring only once. The sequencing input was CD8+ T cells from PBMCs. These receptors all stem from a human donor with Susac syndrome.

This clonotype appeared a single time. The rearrangement joins TRBV7-9 to TRBJ2-1; a possible D gene is TRBD2 (6 bases). CDR3 length equals 13 residues. CDR1 and CDR2 (germline): SEHNR, FQNEAQ (reference sequence). V dropped 7 bases and J dropped 6 bases, with 13 bases sitting between them. In DNA form, the CDR3 reads TGTGCCAGCAAGGAGGGAGTCTTCAATGAGCAGTTCTTC. Translated, it gives CASKEGVFNEQFF.

This chain uses TRBV13 with TRBJ1-2, with D unclear. This CDR3 has 14 residues. Per the germline V gene, CDR1 is PRHDT and CDR2 is FYEKMQ (reference sequence). The V end was cut by 0 bases, the J end by 6 bases, with 11 bases between. The CDR3 protein is CASSLGRNHNGYTF. In DNA form, the CDR3 reads TGTGCCAGCAGCTTAGGCAGGAACCACAATGGCTACACCTTC.

The J gene is TRBJ1-5, the V gene TRBV4-1; possibly TRBD1 for D (6 bases). V was cut by 2 bases and J by 4 bases, with 15 bases left in between. This CDR3 spans 16 amino acids. Germline loops: CDR1 MGHRA, CDR2 YSYEKL. Here the CDR3 DNA reads TGCGCCAGCAGCCAAACGCCGGACAGCTGGAATCAGCCCCAGCATTTT. Translation: CASSQTPDSWNQPQHF.

The V gene is TRBV9, the J gene TRBJ2-1; D is undetermined. The V and J ends lost 0 bases and 8 bases respectively, with 9 bases between them. The length of the CDR3 is 13 residues. The germline V gene encodes CDR1 SGDLS and CDR2 YYNGEE. In DNA, the CDR3 is TGTGCCAGCAGCGTAGCCCGGGTGGATGAGCAGTTCTTC. The encoded protein is CASSVARVDEQFF.

The chain is built from TRBV24-1 and TRBJ1-5; the match to TRBD1 covers 7 bases. Germline CDR1 and CDR2: KGHDR and SFDVKD. The V gene end was trimmed by 4 bases and the J gene end by 3 bases; junction bases not matched to a gene: 8. CDR3 size: 16 residues. The CDR3 loop reads CATSDSTGIHNQPQHF. DNA for the CDR3: TGTGCCACCAGTGACTCGACAGGGATCCACAATCAGCCCCAGCATTTT.

The V and J genes are TRBV2 and TRBJ2-7; 7 positions agree with TRBD1. Looked up from germline, CDR1 is SNHLY and CDR2 is FYNNEI. CDR3 size: 15 residues. The ends lost 1 base at V and 1 base at J; junction bases unmatched: 4. The CDR3 is CASSEDRGFSYEQYF. CDR3 bases: TGTGCCAGCAGTGAAGACAGGGGCTTTTCCTACGAGCAGTACTTC.

This chain uses TRBV9 with TRBJ2-1; no clear D gene. Germline CDR1 is SGDLS and CDR2 is YYNGEE. Trimming removed 0 bases at V and 10 bases at J, with 11 bases between. CDR3 length equals 13 residues. CDR3 coding DNA: TGTGCCAGCAGCGTAGCCATCCTCACGGAGCAGTTCTTC. It specifies CASSVAILTEQFF.

A single count supports this clonotype. The chain carries TRBV7-9 and TRBJ2-5, with TRBD1 matching over 8 bases. From germline, CDR1 is SEHNR and CDR2 FQNEAQ (reference sequence). CDR3 size: 13 residues. The J segment lost 3 bases and the V segment lost 5 bases, leaving 2 bases of the junction unmatched. The CDR3 region is CASSPQGEETQYF. The CDR3, as DNA: TGTGCCAGCAGCCCACAGGGGGAAGAGACCCAGTACTTC. Based on the CDR3 plus reference TRBV7-9 and TRBJ2-5, the full variable domain is DTGVSQNPRHKITKRGQNVTFRCDPISEHNRLYWYRQTLGQGPEFLTYFQNEAQLEKSRLLSDRFSAERPKGSFSTLEIQRTEQGDSAMYLCASSPQGEETQYFGPGTRLLVL.

The chain carries TRBV3-1 and TRBJ2-5; D not resolved. V shed 4 bases and J shed 5 bases, with 14 bases lying between them. The CDR3 contains 14 residues. Germline-derived CDR1 and CDR2 are LGHDT and YNNKEL (reference sequence). This chain's CDR3 is CASSPPRQRETQYF. The CDR3 coding sequence is TGTGCCAGCAGCCCGCCTCGACAACGGGAGACCCAGTACTTC.

The genes are TRBV5-6 and TRBJ2-3; TRBD2 matches at 8 bases. The CDR3 sequence is 15 residues long. Losses at the gene ends were 4 bases for V and 5 bases for J; bases not matched to a gene: 9. Germline CDR1 and CDR2: SGHDT and YYEEEE. CDR3 sequence reads: CASSPPTSGLDTQYF. CDR3 sequence (DNA): TGTGCCAGCAGCCCACCCACTAGCGGTCTAGATACGCAGTATTTT.

The chain employs TRBV2 and TRBJ2-1; 10 bases line up with TRBD2. Germline V lookup: CDR1 SNHLY, CDR2 FYNNEI. The CDR3 covers 15 residues. The V and J ends lost 7 bases and 3 bases, in that order; junction bases with no gene match: 6. In DNA form, the CDR3 reads TGTGCCAGCAAAACCGGGACTAGCGACTACAATGAGCAGTTCTTC. It codes for CASKTGTSDYNEQFF. Drawing the rest from reference TRBV2 and TRBJ2-1, the complete variable domain is EPEVTQTPSHQVTQMGQEVILRCVPISNHLYFYWYRQILGQKVEFLVSFYNNEISEKSEIFDDQFSVERPDGSNFTLKIRSTKLEDSAMYFCASKTGTSDYNEQFFGPGTRLTVL.

The rearrangement links TRBV9 to TRBJ1-6, with 7 bases lining up with TRBD1. This CDR3 comprises 14 residues. CDR1 and CDR2 from the germline V gene are SGDLS and YYNGEE. Trimming removed 3 bases from V and 9 bases from J; junction bases left unmatched: 6. This chain's CDR3 is CASSDGTDLSPLHF. CDR3 DNA sequence: TGTGCCAGCAGCGATGGGACAGACCTTTCACCCCTCCACTTT.

The chain employs TRBV4-1 and TRBJ2-3; D remains unclear. The ends were cut back, 8 bases at V and 5 bases at J, with 14 bases in the middle. The CDR3 sequence is 13 residues long. Germline V gene sequence: CDR1 MGHRA, CDR2 YSYEKL. The CDR3 reads CASEPSTEDTQYF. CDR3 DNA: TGCGCCAGCGAACCGTCGACTGAAGATACGCAGTATTTT.

The J gene is TRBJ2-3, the V gene TRBV7-3, with a possible D match to TRBD1 (5 bases). V was cut by 5 bases and J by 4 bases, with 16 bases left in between. This CDR3 has 15 amino acids. Germline values: CDR1 SGHTA, CDR2 FQGTGA. The CDR3 region is CASSQGVTPSDTQYF. In DNA, the CDR3 is TGTGCCAGCAGCCAGGGTGTCACACCATCAGATACGCAGTATTTT.